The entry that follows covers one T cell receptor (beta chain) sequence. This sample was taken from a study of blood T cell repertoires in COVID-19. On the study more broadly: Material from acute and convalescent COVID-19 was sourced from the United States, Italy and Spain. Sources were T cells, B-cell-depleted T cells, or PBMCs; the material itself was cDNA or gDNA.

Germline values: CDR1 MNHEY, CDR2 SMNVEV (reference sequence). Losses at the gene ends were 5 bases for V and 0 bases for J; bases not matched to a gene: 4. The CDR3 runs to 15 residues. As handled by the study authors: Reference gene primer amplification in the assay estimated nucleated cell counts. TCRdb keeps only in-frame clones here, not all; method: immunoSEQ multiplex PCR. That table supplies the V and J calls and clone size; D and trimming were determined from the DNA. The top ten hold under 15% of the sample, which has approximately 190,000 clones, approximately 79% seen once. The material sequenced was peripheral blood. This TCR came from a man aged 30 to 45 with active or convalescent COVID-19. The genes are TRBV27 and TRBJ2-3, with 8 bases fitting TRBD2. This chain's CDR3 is CASSPGTSSTDTQYF. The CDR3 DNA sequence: TGTGCCAGCAGTCCCGGGACTAGTAGCACAGATACGCAGTATTTT.